The clone carrying this T cell receptor (beta chain) was observed a handful of times. Its antigen is still unknown. This specimen comes from a study of T-cell memory formation after mild COVID-19. Regarding the study as a whole: Clones from the second wave (peaking day 37) had unconfirmed SARS-CoV-2 specificity. CD4+ contracting clones lay mainly in CM and EM, CD8+ ones in EMRA.

V was trimmed by 4 bases and J by 4 bases, leaving 7 bases between them. The CDR3 contains 13 residues. 5'RACE, which relied on constant-segment primers, yielded TCR alpha and TCR beta cDNA libraries carrying sample barcodes and UMIs. Each CDR3 protein is one row after TCRdb ran MiXCR on the 5' RACE reads. This sample has 300,000 to 400,000 distinct CDR3 sequences; roughly 20% occur once, and the top ten carry 12%. The chain is built from TRBV12-3 or TRBV12-4 and TRBJ2-2, with D unresolved. The source is an adult woman who had mild COVID-19 (a few samples of this study predate the infection). Cell type and time point are not known. Material: PBMCs or a T cell subset sorted from them (not recorded which). In DNA, the CDR3 is TGTGCCAGCAGTTCTTCTACCACCGGGGAGCTGTTTTTT. Protein: CASSSSTTGELFF.